This TCR beta chain derives from a study of blood T cell repertoires in COVID-19. About the research overall: Spain, Italy and the United States supplied samples that represented acute and convalescent COVID-19. T cells, B-cell-depleted T cells, or PBMCs provided the cDNA or gDNA that served as material.

Study processing details: The authors estimated nucleated cell counts from reference gene primer amplification. Data came from immunoSEQ multiplex PCR; TCRdb stores just in-frame clones and leaves some out. For V, J and clone size, that table is used; D and trimming come from the DNA. The sample holds roughly 90,000 clones; less than 85% are singletons and the top ten take about a tenth. The CDR3 has 13 residues. The V gene lost 5 bases and the J gene lost 10 bases, with 15 bases spanning the gap. Germline loops: CDR1 SGHTA, CDR2 FQGTGA. Material: peripheral blood. The chain couples TRBV7-3 to TRBJ2-1, with D possibly matching TRBD2 (5 bases). The sequence came from a woman aged 65 to 85 with acute or convalescent COVID-19. The CDR3 sequence is CASSPTRPGEQFF. The CDR3 coding sequence is TGTGCCAGCAGCCCTACTAGACCCGGGGAGCAGTTCTTC.